What follows is one T cell receptor beta chain and its context. Its antigen is not identified. Ipilimumab CTLA-4 blockade and focal radiation were given to patients with chemo-refractory metastatic non-small-cell lung cancer. Germline lookup yields CDR1 MNHEY and CDR2 SMNVEV (reference sequence). The CDR3 is 15 residues long. The V and J ends lost 0 bases and 5 bases respectively, with 13 bases between them. This record belongs to a study of radiotherapy plus CTLA-4 blockade in lung cancer. Study as a whole: Among enrolled patients, over 15% responded and roughly 31% achieved disease control. Broader study findings: TCR clones originating in tumors grew in number in blood after radiotherapy plus ipilimumab. Dynamics of early blood T cell clones, together with interferon-beta, were reportedly the best predictors of response.

Sequenced by immunoSEQ multiplex PCR; TCRdb stores in-frame clones only, minus some. The data hold roughly 48,000 clones, with approximately 76% observed a single time. The specimen was peripheral blood, collected from a patient treated with radiotherapy plus ipilimumab. V usage is TRBV27 and J usage is TRBJ1-2; D not certain. The receptor comes from a human donor with non-small cell lung cancer who had stable disease on radiotherapy plus ipilimumab. The CDR3 protein is CASSLSKDSWYGYTF. The CDR3 nucleotides read TGTGCCAGCAGTTTATCAAAGGACTCTTGGTATGGCTACACCTTC.